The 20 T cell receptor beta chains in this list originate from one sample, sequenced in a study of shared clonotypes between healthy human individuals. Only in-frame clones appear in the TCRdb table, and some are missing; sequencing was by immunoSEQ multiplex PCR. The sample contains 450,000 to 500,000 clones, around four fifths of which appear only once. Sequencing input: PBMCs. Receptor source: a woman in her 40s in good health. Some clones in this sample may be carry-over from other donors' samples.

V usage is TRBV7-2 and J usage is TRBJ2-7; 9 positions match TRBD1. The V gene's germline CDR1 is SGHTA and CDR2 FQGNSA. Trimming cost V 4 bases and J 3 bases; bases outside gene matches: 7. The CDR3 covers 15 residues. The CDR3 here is CASSSYSGQGYEQYF. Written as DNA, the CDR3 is TGTGCCAGCAGCTCCTACTCGGGACAGGGCTACGAGCAGTACTTC.

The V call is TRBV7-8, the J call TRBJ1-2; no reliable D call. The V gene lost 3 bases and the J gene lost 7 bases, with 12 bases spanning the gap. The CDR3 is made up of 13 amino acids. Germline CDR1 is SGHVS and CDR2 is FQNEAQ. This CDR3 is CASSFSISVGYTF. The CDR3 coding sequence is TGTGCCAGCAGCTTTTCTATATCGGTTGGCTACACCTTC.

This CDR3 is CASGGRNPFEQYF. The DNA of the CDR3 is TGTGCCAGCGGCGGGAGAAATCCGTTCGAGCAGTACTTC. The chain joins TRBV11-2 to TRBJ2-7; 7 nucleotides align to TRBD2. CDR3 length equals 13 residues. J was trimmed by 6 bases and V by 8 bases; bases with no gene match: 10. Germline V gene sequence: CDR1 SGHAT, CDR2 FQNNGV. The full variable domain, in which reference TRBV11-2 and TRBJ2-7 provide the parts outside the CDR3, is EAGVAQSPRYKIIEKRQSVAFWCNPISGHATLYWYQQILGQGPKLLIQFQNNGVVDDSQLPKDRFSAERLKGVDSTLKIQPAKLEDSAVYLCASGGRNPFEQYFGPGTRLTVT.

CDR3 loop: CASRTKGVYEQYF. CDR3 DNA: TGTGCCAGCAGAACTAAGGGGGTCTACGAGCAGTACTTC. The rearrangement links TRBV27 to TRBJ2-7; a weak D match, TRBD1 (6 bases). This CDR3 comprises 13 residues. V was pared by 6 bases and J by 3 bases, with 12 bases between. The V gene's germline CDR1 is MNHEY and CDR2 SMNVEV (reference sequence).

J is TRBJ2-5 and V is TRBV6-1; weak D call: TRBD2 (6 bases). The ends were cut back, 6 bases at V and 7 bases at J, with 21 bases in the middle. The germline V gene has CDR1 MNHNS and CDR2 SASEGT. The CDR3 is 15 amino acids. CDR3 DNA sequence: TGTGCCAGCAGGGTCCCGGGACTCCAGGCGGGGACCCAGTACTTC. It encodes CASRVPGLQAGTQYF.

CDR3 DNA sequence: TGTGCCAGCAGCTGGAGACAGGGGACTGAAGCTTTCTTT. It specifies CASSWRQGTEAFF. V is TRBV11-2 and J is TRBJ1-1, with 8 bases lining up with TRBD1. Germline CDR1 and CDR2: SGHAT and FQNNGV. The CDR3 totals 13 residues. Trimming removed 4 bases from V and 5 bases from J; junction bases left unmatched: 3.

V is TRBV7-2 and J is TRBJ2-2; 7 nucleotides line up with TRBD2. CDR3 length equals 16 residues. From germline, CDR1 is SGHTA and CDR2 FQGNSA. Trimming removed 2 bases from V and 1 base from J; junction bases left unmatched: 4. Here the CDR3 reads CASSLLPSGNTGELFF. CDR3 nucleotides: TGTGCCAGCAGCTTACTTCCTAGCGGGAACACCGGGGAGCTGTTTTTT.

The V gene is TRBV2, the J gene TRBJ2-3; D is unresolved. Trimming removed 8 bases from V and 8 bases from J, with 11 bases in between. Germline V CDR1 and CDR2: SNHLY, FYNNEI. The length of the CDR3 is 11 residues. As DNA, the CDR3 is TGTGCCAGCGCGGACCCAGGTACGCAGTATTTT. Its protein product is CASADPGTQYF.

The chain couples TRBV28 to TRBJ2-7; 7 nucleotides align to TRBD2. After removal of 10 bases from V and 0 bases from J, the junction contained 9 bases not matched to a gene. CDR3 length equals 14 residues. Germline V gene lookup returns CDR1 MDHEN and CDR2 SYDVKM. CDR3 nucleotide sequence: TGTGCCATTCTGCGACTAGCAGACTCCTACGAGCAGTACTTC. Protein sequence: CAILRLADSYEQYF.

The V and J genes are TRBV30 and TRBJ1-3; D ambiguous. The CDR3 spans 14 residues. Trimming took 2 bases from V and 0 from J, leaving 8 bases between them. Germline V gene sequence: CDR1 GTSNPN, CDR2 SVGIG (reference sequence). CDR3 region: CAWSRVVSGNTIYF. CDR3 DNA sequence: TGTGCCTGGAGTCGGGTTGTCTCTGGAAACACCATATATTTT.

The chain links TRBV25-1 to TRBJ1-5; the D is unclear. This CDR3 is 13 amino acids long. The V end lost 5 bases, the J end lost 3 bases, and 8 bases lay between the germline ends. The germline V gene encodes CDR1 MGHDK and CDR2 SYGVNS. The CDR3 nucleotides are TGTGCCAGCAGTCATGGTCTCAATCAGCCCCAGCATTTT. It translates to CASSHGLNQPQHF.

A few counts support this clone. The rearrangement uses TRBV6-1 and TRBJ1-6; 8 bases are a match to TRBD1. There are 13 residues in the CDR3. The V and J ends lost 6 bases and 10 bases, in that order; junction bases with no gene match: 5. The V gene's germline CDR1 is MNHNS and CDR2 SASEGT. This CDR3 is CASRTGAGSPLHF. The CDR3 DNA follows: TGTGCCAGCAGGACAGGGGCGGGATCACCCCTCCACTTT.

The CDR3 nucleotides are TGTGCCAGCAGTTCAGTAGGGCGGACAGGGGGCAGTGGAAACACCATATATTTT. Its translation is CASSSVGRTGGSGNTIYF. V gene TRBV28 combines with J gene TRBJ1-3, with TRBD1 identical over 11 bases. This CDR3 comprises 18 residues. The germline V gene has CDR1 MDHEN and CDR2 SYDVKM. V trimming: 4 bases; J trimming: 3 bases; junction bases outside the gene matches: 11.

The DNA of the CDR3 is TGTGCCAGCAGCTTACTGGGTTTCGGCTACGAGCAGTACTTC. This codes for CASSLLGFGYEQYF. This chain connects TRBV7-2 to TRBJ2-7, with D uncertain. Trimming cost V 2 bases and J 3 bases, with 11 bases left between them. The CDR3 has 14 residues. Germline CDR1 SGHTA, CDR2 FQGNSA.

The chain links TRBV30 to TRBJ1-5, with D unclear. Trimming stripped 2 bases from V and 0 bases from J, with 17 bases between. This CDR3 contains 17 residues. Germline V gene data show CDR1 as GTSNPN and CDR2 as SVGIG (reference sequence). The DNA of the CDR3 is TGTGCCTGGAGTACCCACCCACGGGTTTATAGCAATCAGCCCCAGCATTTT. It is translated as CAWSTHPRVYSNQPQHF.

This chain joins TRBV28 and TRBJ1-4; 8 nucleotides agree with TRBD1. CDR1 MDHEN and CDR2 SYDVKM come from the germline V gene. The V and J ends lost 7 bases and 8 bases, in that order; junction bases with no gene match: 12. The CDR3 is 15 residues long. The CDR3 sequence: CASTTLGQGVEKLFF. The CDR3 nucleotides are TGTGCCAGCACCACCCTCGGACAGGGCGTAGAAAAACTGTTTTTT.

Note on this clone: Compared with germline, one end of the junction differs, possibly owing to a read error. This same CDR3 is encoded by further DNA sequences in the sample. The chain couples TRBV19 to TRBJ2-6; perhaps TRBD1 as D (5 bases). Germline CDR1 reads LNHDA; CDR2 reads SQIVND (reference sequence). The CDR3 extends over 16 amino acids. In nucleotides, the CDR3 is TGTGCCAGTAGTTCCCGGGCCGTTACTGGGGCCAACGTCTTGACTTTC. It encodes CASSSRAVTGANVLTF.

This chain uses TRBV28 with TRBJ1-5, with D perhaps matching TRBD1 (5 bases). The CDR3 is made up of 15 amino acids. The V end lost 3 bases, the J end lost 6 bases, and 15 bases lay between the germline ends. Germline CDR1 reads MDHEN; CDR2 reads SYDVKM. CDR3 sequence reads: CASSFPPGLGQPQHF. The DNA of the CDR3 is TGTGCCAGCAGTTTCCCCCCAGGGCTCGGTCAGCCCCAGCATTTT.

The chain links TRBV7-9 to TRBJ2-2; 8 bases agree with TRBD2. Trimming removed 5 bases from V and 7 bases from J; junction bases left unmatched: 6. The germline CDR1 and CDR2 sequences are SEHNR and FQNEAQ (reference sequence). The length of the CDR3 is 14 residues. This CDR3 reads CASSAGLAVGELFF. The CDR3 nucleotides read TGTGCCAGCAGCGCAGGACTAGCAGTCGGGGAGCTGTTTTTT.

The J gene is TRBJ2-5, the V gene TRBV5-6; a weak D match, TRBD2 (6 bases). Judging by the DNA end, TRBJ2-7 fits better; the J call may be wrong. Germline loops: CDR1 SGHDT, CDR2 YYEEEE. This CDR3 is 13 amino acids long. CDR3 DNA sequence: TGTGCCAGCTTCGGAGGGGTTTTGGGCGAGCAGTACTTC. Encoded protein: CASFGGVLGEQYF.